This TCR beta chain was sequenced in a study of T cells in Graves' hyperthyroidism and ophthalmopathy. Study results and caveats: Peripheral blood also featured most of the thyroid clonotypes expanded above 0.001.

RNA transcripts served as the template for amplifying TCR beta CDR3 regions. A set of HTBI primers served as the primers for a first-round RT-PCR of the TCR CDR3. TCRdb processed the multiplex PCR reads anew with MiXCR; each CDR3 protein has one entry. The sample has roughly 400,000 distinct CDR3 sequences, just under 25% seen once. V shed 3 bases and J 7 bases; nucleotides not matched to a gene: 8. Germline V lookup: CDR1 SGHRS, CDR2 YFSETQ. The CDR3 spans 15 residues. This clonotype was seen a handful of times. Antigen specificity is unknown. Material for sequencing was blood. The gene calls are TRBV5-1 and TRBJ2-1; TRBD2 matches 9 bases. This clonotype was sampled from a man in his forties or fifties with Graves' hyperthyroidism. CDR3 nucleotide sequence: TGCGCCAGCAGCTCAGGACTAGCGCTAGGGAATGAGCAGTTCTTC. This translates into CASSSGLALGNEQFF.